Below are 13 T cell receptor beta chains sequenced from a single sample in a study of long-term antiretroviral therapy in people with HIV. This was the immunoSEQ v3.0 assay at survey level. Some clones are missing from TCRdb's copy, which holds only in-frame ones; the method was immunoSEQ multiplex PCR. The sample holds some 30,000 clones; approximately 90% are singletons and the top ten take about 3.6%. Specimen: unsorted PBMCs, collected 1.8 years after starting antiretroviral therapy. The receptors here all came from a young woman with HIV.

This chain links TRBV7-2 with TRBJ1-2, with 8 bases lining up with TRBD1. Per germline, CDR1 SGHTA and CDR2 FQGNSA. The CDR3 has 15 residues. The J segment lost 4 bases and the V segment lost 2 bases, leaving 6 bases of the junction unmatched. Here the CDR3 DNA reads TGTGCCAGCAGCTTACCTCAGGGGGCGGCCTATGGCTACACCTTC. The encoded protein is CASSLPQGAAYGYTF.

This rearrangement joins TRBV6-6 to TRBJ1-3; D is unresolved. Germline assignment: CDR1 MNHNY and CDR2 SVGAGI (reference sequence). CDR3 length: 13 residues. Trimming stripped 3 bases from V and 4 bases from J, with 7 bases between. CDR3 nucleotide sequence: TGTGCCAGCAGTTATGACGGCGGAAACACCATATATTTT. It encodes CASSYDGGNTIYF.

This clone showed up just a few times. The chain combines TRBV4-3 with TRBJ2-7, with 7 bases aligning to TRBD2. Looked up from germline, CDR1 is LGHNA and CDR2 is YSLEER. This CDR3 spans 17 amino acids. The ends lost 3 bases at V and 2 bases at J; junction bases unmatched: 13. CDR3 amino acids: CASSQGLRLADTYEQYF. CDR3 bases: TGCGCCAGCAGCCAGGGCCTCAGACTAGCTGATACCTACGAGCAGTACTTC.

The chain links TRBV7-8 to TRBJ2-7, with D perhaps matching TRBD2 (6 bases). The CDR3 has 15 residues. Between the trimmed V and J ends, which lost 5 bases and 0 bases, there was a span of 14 bases. Germline V gene data show CDR1 as SGHVS and CDR2 as FQNEAQ. The CDR3 coding sequence is TGTGCCAGCAGCCTTATCGGGACTGGCTCCTACGAGCAGTACTTC. This translates into CASSLIGTGSYEQYF.

CDR3 loop: CASSSQVAKNIQYF. For the CDR3, the DNA is TGTGCCAGCAGCTCACAGGTAGCCAAAAACATTCAGTACTTC. The chain combines TRBV7-2 with TRBJ2-4; possibly TRBD1 for D (5 bases). The CDR3 extends over 14 amino acids. Germline V gene lookup returns CDR1 SGHTA and CDR2 FQGNSA. Deletions cut 4 bases from V and 0 bases from J, with 7 bases between.

This rearrangement joins TRBV10-3 to TRBJ2-1; the match to TRBD1 covers 8 bases. The CDR3 covers 14 residues. Looked up from germline, CDR1 is ENHRY and CDR2 is SYGVKD. V lost 2 bases and J lost 9; bases outside the gene matches: 6. The CDR3 DNA follows: TGTGCCATCAGTGAGACCGACAGGGGAGGTGAGCAGTTCTTC. Its protein is CAISETDRGGEQFF.

V gene TRBV18 combines with J gene TRBJ2-7; TRBD2 matches 7 bases. The CDR3 sequence is 16 residues long. Germline values: CDR1 KGHSH, CDR2 LQKENI. The trim removed 0 bases at V and 5 bases at J, leaving 10 bases unmatched. CDR3 in amino acids: CASSPPSGGSLHEQYF. The CDR3 DNA reads as TGTGCCAGCTCACCACCCTCAGGCGGGAGTCTGCACGAGCAGTACTTC.

V usage is TRBV27 and J usage is TRBJ2-1; 8 bases map to TRBD2. The germline V gene has CDR1 MNHEY and CDR2 SMNVEV (reference sequence). Losses at the gene ends were 5 bases for V and 0 bases for J; bases not matched to a gene: 6. This CDR3 is built from 16 residues. The CDR3: CASSVTGTSSYNEQFF. For the CDR3, the DNA is TGTGCCAGCAGTGTAACCGGGACTAGCTCCTACAATGAGCAGTTCTTC.

This chain links TRBV7-2 with TRBJ2-2; 7 positions agree with TRBD2. CDR3 size: 15 residues. J lost 5 bases, V lost 5 bases, and 8 bases had no gene match. Germline-derived CDR1 and CDR2 are SGHTA and FQGNSA. The CDR3 loop reads CASSDLARGTGELFF. CDR3 DNA sequence: TGTGCCAGCAGCGACCTAGCGCGGGGGACCGGGGAGCTGTTTTTT.

The chain has TRBV27 and TRBJ1-2; weak D call: TRBD1 (5 bases). The CDR3 covers 16 residues. CDR1 is MNHEY and CDR2 is SMNVEV in the germline V gene (reference sequence). V gave up 5 bases and J gave up 1 base, with 17 bases separating them. CDR3 sequence: CASSPSGGRNNYGYTF. CDR3 nucleotide sequence: TGTGCCAGCAGTCCAAGTGGGGGACGTAATAACTATGGCTACACCTTC.

This sequence joins TRBV11-2 and TRBJ1-1; 8 bases map to TRBD1. The ends lost 5 bases at V and 4 bases at J; junction bases unmatched: 3. The CDR3 loop spans 13 amino acids. In germline, CDR1 is SGHAT, CDR2 FQNNGV. This CDR3 reads CASSPGGSTEAFF. In DNA form, the CDR3 reads TGTGCCAGCAGCCCAGGGGGCTCCACTGAAGCTTTCTTT.

The chain recombines TRBV19 with TRBJ2-7; 11 bases map to TRBD2. The CDR3 sequence is 15 residues long. With 4 bases clipped from V and 3 bases from J, the junction kept 5 bases outside the gene matches. Germline CDR1 reads LNHDA; CDR2 reads SQIVND (reference sequence). For the CDR3, the DNA is TGTGCCAGTAGTACGCTAGCGGGAGGTTTCTACGAGCAGTACTTC. Translated: CASSTLAGGFYEQYF. The variable domain in full, completed from reference TRBV19 and TRBJ2-7, reads DGGITQSPKYLFRKEGQNVTLSCEQNLNHDAMYWYRQDPGQGLRLIYYSQIVNDFQKGDIAEGYSVSREKKESFPLTVTSAQKNPTAFYLCASSTLAGGFYEQYFGPGTRLTVT.

The chain is built from TRBV7-6 and TRBJ1-1; no reliable D call. The CDR3 consists of 13 residues. Germline loops: CDR1 SGHVS, CDR2 FNYEAQ. V was cut by 8 bases and J by 0 bases, with 10 bases left in between. CDR3 bases: TGTGCCAGCTGGTCGGGAATGAACACTGAAGCTTTCTTT. Amino acids: CASWSGMNTEAFF.